This passage covers 23 T cell receptor beta chains from one sample sequenced in a study of blood T cell repertoires in COVID-19. Sequenced by immunoSEQ multiplex PCR; TCRdb stores in-frame clones only, minus some. The table includes more than 110,000 clones, around 87% detected once. Sequenced sample: peripheral blood. These receptors were obtained from a human donor in a cohort sampled during active COVID-19.

The chain couples TRBV2 to TRBJ1-6; TRBD1 matches 10 bases. Germline trimming cut 4 bases from V and 6 bases from J; bases unmatched to any gene: 3. This CDR3 has 15 residues. Germline V gives CDR1 SNHLY, CDR2 FYNNEI. CDR3 amino acids: CASSAGQGINSPLHF. CDR3 in DNA: TGTGCCAGCAGTGCGGGACAGGGGATTAATTCACCCCTCCACTTT.

The chain links TRBV11-2 to TRBJ1-6; 8 nucleotides align to TRBD1. Germline CDR1 and CDR2: SGHAT and FQNNGV. This CDR3 has 14 residues. V was clipped by 5 bases and J by 9 bases; unmatched bases: 6. CDR3 DNA: TGTGCCAGCAGCCCCAGGACAGGGCTTTCACCCCTCCACTTT. This codes for CASSPRTGLSPLHF.

The chain combines TRBV5-5 with TRBJ2-7; a weak D match, TRBD1 (5 bases). The CDR3 contains 16 residues. Germline lookup yields CDR1 SGHKS and CDR2 YYEKEE (reference sequence). Trimming stripped 0 bases from V and 1 base from J, with 14 bases between. The CDR3 DNA reads TGTGCCAGCAGCTTGGTGGTAGGGGTGAGGTCCTACGAGCAGTACTTC. Protein sequence: CASSLVVGVRSYEQYF.

The V call is TRBV27, the J call TRBJ2-7; 10 bases fit TRBD2. Unmatched junction bases numbered 3, after V lost 5 bases and J lost 2 bases. CDR1 MNHEY and CDR2 SMNVEV come from the germline V gene (reference sequence). This CDR3 has 14 amino acids. The CDR3 sequence is CASSPAGGAYEQYF. DNA for the CDR3: TGTGCCAGCAGTCCAGCGGGGGGGGCCTACGAGCAGTACTTC.

This chain links TRBV11-2 with TRBJ2-3, with D maybe TRBD1 (6 bases). The CDR3 length is 15 residues. Germline assignment: CDR1 SGHAT and CDR2 FQNNGV. Deletions cut 0 bases from V and 8 bases from J, with 15 bases between. The CDR3: CASSLEGRQGGTQYF. CDR3 DNA sequence: TGTGCCAGCAGCTTAGAGGGCCGCCAAGGGGGTACGCAGTATTTT.

The V gene is TRBV28, the J gene TRBJ1-2; 7 positions match TRBD1. The length of the CDR3 is 15 residues. V dropped 5 bases and J dropped 4; count of bases not matched to a gene: 10. Germline V CDR1 and CDR2: MDHEN, SYDVKM. The CDR3 loop reads CASSPGGSGGYGYTF. DNA of the CDR3: TGTGCCAGCAGTCCGGGTGGGTCAGGGGGCTATGGCTACACCTTC.

This chain uses TRBV30 with TRBJ2-2; D is unclear. V lost 6 bases to trimming and J lost 4 bases, with 9 bases between them. Germline lookup yields CDR1 GTSNPN and CDR2 SVGIG (reference sequence). The CDR3 totals 12 residues. This chain's CDR3 is CACLPGTGELFF. Here the CDR3 DNA reads TGTGCCTGTTTGCCGGGCACCGGGGAGCTGTTTTTT.

The chain uses TRBV7-9 and TRBJ1-2; 9 bases are a match to TRBD1. The CDR3 is 16 amino acids. V dropped 5 bases and J dropped 1; count of bases not matched to a gene: 8. The germline gives CDR1 SEHNR, CDR2 FQNEAQ (reference sequence). The DNA for the CDR3 is TGTGCCAGCAGCATCCGGACAGGGGAACTTAACTATGGCTACACCTTC. It encodes CASSIRTGELNYGYTF.

The CDR3 sequence: CASTKREGAETQYF. The CDR3 nucleotides are TGTGCCAGCACCAAGCGGGAGGGGGCGGAGACCCAGTACTTC. This chain connects TRBV5-4 to TRBJ2-5, with 10 bases lining up with TRBD2. The CDR3 is made up of 14 amino acids. The V segment lost 6 bases and the J segment 5 bases; nucleotides outside the gene matches: 7. Germline CDR1 SGHNT, CDR2 YYREEE (reference sequence).

This clone was seen a single time. The chain combines TRBV11-2 with TRBJ1-1; the D is unclear. This CDR3 has 16 amino acids. The V end was cut by 5 bases, the J end by 5 bases, with 21 bases between. The germline gives CDR1 SGHAT, CDR2 FQNNGV. The CDR3 DNA reads TGTGCCAGCAGCCAAATCCACCCGGACTGGGGAACTGAAGCTTTCTTT. This codes for CASSQIHPDWGTEAFF.

V and J are TRBV5-1 and TRBJ2-7, with TRBD2 matching over 9 bases. The V gene's germline CDR1 is SGHRS and CDR2 YFSETQ. Trimming removed 0 bases from V and 0 bases from J; junction bases left unmatched: 7. The CDR3 length is 17 residues. CDR3 sequence (DNA): TGCGCCAGCAGCTTGGGACCGACTAGCGGAAGCTCCTACGAGCAGTACTTC. Protein sequence: CASSLGPTSGSSYEQYF.

The J gene is TRBJ2-7, the V gene TRBV30; D uncertain. V was shortened by 3 bases and J by 7 bases, with 19 bases between the two germline ends. CDR3 length: 14 amino acids. Per the germline V gene, CDR1 is GTSNPN and CDR2 is SVGIG (reference sequence). CDR3 in DNA: TGTGCCTGGAGCCTCCTCACTATCCCCTTGGAGCAGTACTTC. Translating it yields CAWSLLTIPLEQYF.

The rearrangement joins TRBV12-3 or TRBV12-4 to TRBJ2-7; TRBD1 is a possible D gene (5 bases). V shed 4 bases and J shed 3 bases, with 10 bases lying between them. The CDR3 has 13 amino acids. The CDR3 coding sequence is TGTGCCAGCAGTTCAGACAGATTCTACGAGCAGTACTTC. Encoded protein: CASSSDRFYEQYF.

V gene TRBV5-1 combines with J gene TRBJ2-4; D may be TRBD2 (7 bases). The CDR3 loop spans 13 amino acids. In germline, CDR1 is SGHRS, CDR2 YFSETQ. V lost 6 bases and J 8 bases, leaving 15 bases between the germline ends. The CDR3 sequence is CASNGGQGDIQYF. CDR3 bases: TGCGCCAGCAACGGGGGGCAGGGCGACATTCAGTACTTC.

The chain combines TRBV5-1 with TRBJ2-1; TRBD2 matches 10 bases. Germline-derived CDR1 and CDR2 are SGHRS and YFSETQ. This CDR3 contains 15 residues. V shed 3 bases and J 4 bases; nucleotides not matched to a gene: 4. The CDR3 loop is CASSSTSGSYNEQFF. CDR3 nucleotides: TGCGCCAGCAGCTCGACTAGCGGGTCGTACAATGAGCAGTTCTTC. The whole variable domain, filled in from reference TRBV5-1 and TRBJ2-1, reads KAGVTQTPRYLIKTRGQQVTLSCSPISGHRSVSWYQQTPGQGLQFLFEYFSETQRNKGNFPGRFSGRQFSNSRSEMNVSTLELGDSALYLCASSSTSGSYNEQFFGPGTRLTVL.

This rearrangement joins TRBV10-1 to TRBJ2-5, with D tentatively TRBD2 (6 bases). CDR3 length: 14 residues. V lost 3 bases and J lost 1, with 9 bases in between. CDR1 and CDR2 from the germline V gene are WNHNN and SYGVQD (reference sequence). CDR3 sequence (DNA): TGCGCCAGCAGTGAAGGAGGGAGCCAAGAGACCCAGTACTTC. Translated, it gives CASSEGGSQETQYF.

Only one count was recorded for this clone. The chain is built from TRBV9 and TRBJ1-2, with a weak D call TRBD1 (5 bases). CDR1 is SGDLS, CDR2 YYNGEE, per germline. The CDR3 is made up of 16 amino acids. V lost 3 bases and J lost 3, with 18 bases in between. The CDR3: CASSARQIKDDYGYTF. The DNA for the CDR3 is TGTGCCAGCAGCGCCAGACAGATAAAGGACGACTATGGCTACACCTTC.

The chain couples TRBV19 to TRBJ1-4, with a tentative D call TRBD1 (5 bases). Per germline, CDR1 LNHDA and CDR2 SQIVND (reference sequence). The CDR3 length is 13 residues. V lost 8 bases, J lost 7 bases, and 14 bases lay in between. CDR3 sequence: CASSLRRGEKLFF. CDR3 coding DNA: TGTGCCAGTTCTTTACGTAGGGGTGAAAAACTGTTTTTT. Filled out from reference TRBV19 and TRBJ1-4, the complete variable domain reads DGGITQSPKYLFRKEGQNVTLSCEQNLNHDAMYWYRQDPGQGLRLIYYSQIVNDFQKGDIAEGYSVSREKKESFPLTVTSAQKNPTAFYLCASSLRRGEKLFFGSGTQLSVL.

V usage is TRBV28 and J usage is TRBJ2-7; 7 positions match TRBD2. Germline trimming cut 2 bases from V and 2 bases from J; bases unmatched to any gene: 9. In germline, CDR1 is MDHEN, CDR2 SYDVKM. The CDR3 runs 16 residues. CDR3 nucleotide sequence: TGTGCCAGCAGTTTAGGAGGGGCTAGCGGCGCCTACGAGCAGTACTTC. As protein: CASSLGGASGAYEQYF.

The chain uses TRBV9 and TRBJ1-3; a weak D match, TRBD1 (5 bases). This CDR3 comprises 15 residues. V lost 0 bases to trimming and J lost 1 base, with 8 bases between them. Per germline, CDR1 SGDLS and CDR2 YYNGEE. For the CDR3, the DNA is TGTGCCAGCAGCGTAGGGGCAGGGTCTGGAAACACCATATATTTT. It encodes CASSVGAGSGNTIYF.

The V and J genes are TRBV3-1 (or the pseudogene TRBV3-2) and TRBJ2-7; D might be TRBD2 (6 bases). Germline V lookup: CDR1 LGHDT, CDR2 YNNKEL (reference sequence). CDR3 length equals 14 residues. Trimming cost V 0 bases and J 2 bases, with 8 bases left between them. The CDR3 region is CASSQDSGAYEQYF. DNA of the CDR3: TGTGCCAGCAGCCAAGATTCGGGGGCCTACGAGCAGTACTTC.

The chain recombines TRBV27 with TRBJ1-2; D remains unclear. The CDR3 covers 13 residues. The V gene lost 1 base and the J gene lost 6 bases, with 9 bases spanning the gap. The V gene's germline CDR1 is MNHEY and CDR2 SMNVEV (reference sequence). The CDR3 DNA reads TGTGCCAGCAGTTTATTTCCCGGGGATGGCTACACCTTC. It encodes CASSLFPGDGYTF.

The V and J genes are TRBV19 and TRBJ2-1, with D perhaps TRBD1 (5 bases). Between the trimmed V and J ends, which lost 3 bases and 8 bases, there was a span of 17 bases. Germline loops: CDR1 LNHDA, CDR2 SQIVND (reference sequence). CDR3 length: 15 amino acids. The CDR3 protein is CASSIDSQGMYEQFF. CDR3 DNA sequence: TGTGCCAGTAGTATCGACAGCCAAGGGATGTATGAGCAGTTCTTC.